These 9 T cell receptor beta chains originate from one sample sequenced in a study of chemoradiotherapy in HPV16-positive cancers. Clones were sequenced by immunoSEQ multiplex PCR, and TCRdb holds only the in-frame ones, with some missing. The sample lists roughly 16,000 clones, nearly 80% seen once, with about 10% in the top ten. The sample was acquired from a patient who underwent chemoradiotherapy. Source of these receptors: a human donor with HPV-associated anogenital cancer.

V gene TRBV7-9 combines with J gene TRBJ2-3, with 8 bases identical to TRBD1. The CDR3 contains 14 residues. V gave up 4 bases and J gave up 2 bases; unmatched junction bases: 2. The germline V gene encodes CDR1 SEHNR and CDR2 FQNEAQ (reference sequence). CDR3 nucleotide sequence: TGTGCCAGCAGCTCGGACAGGGACACAGATACGCAGTATTTT. Encoded protein: CASSSDRDTDTQYF. Together with reference TRBV7-9 and TRBJ2-3, the CDR3 gives the full variable domain: DTGVSQNPRHKITKRGQNVTFRCDPISEHNRLYWYRQTLGQGPEFLTYFQNEAQLEKSRLLSDRFSAERPKGSFSTLEIQRTEQGDSAMYLCASSSDRDTDTQYFGPGTRLTVL.

The CDR3 nucleotides read TGTGCCAGCAGCTATATACAGGGCCGGGAGCTGTTTTTT. Protein: CASSYIQGRELFF. The rearrangement joins TRBV2 to TRBJ2-2, with TRBD1 as a possible D gene (6 bases). The length of the CDR3 is 13 residues. Germline lookup yields CDR1 SNHLY and CDR2 FYNNEI. V gave up 6 bases and J gave up 9 bases, with 14 bases separating them.

This chain connects TRBV6-5 to TRBJ1-1, with TRBD1 matching 7 bases. This CDR3 is built from 13 residues. Trimming took 8 bases from V and 0 from J; bases not matched to a gene: 3. Looked up from germline, CDR1 is MNHEY and CDR2 is SVGAGI. The CDR3 sequence: CASSGQLNTEAFF. The CDR3 nucleotides are TGTGCCAGCTCGGGACAGTTGAACACTGAAGCTTTCTTT.

CDR3 nucleotides: TGTGCCATCAGTGAGTCAGGGATCTTGAACACTGAAGCTTTCTTT. The encoded protein is CAISESGILNTEAFF. The J gene is TRBJ1-1, the V gene TRBV10-3, with no clear D. The germline V and J ends were trimmed by 0 bases and 0 bases, with 8 bases remaining between them. Germline CDR1 and CDR2: ENHRY and SYGVKD. The CDR3 contains 15 residues.

CDR3 region: CAWSGGTNQPQHF. The CDR3 DNA reads TGTGCCTGGAGTGGGGGAACTAATCAGCCCCAGCATTTT. The chain couples TRBV30 to TRBJ1-5; D not certain. V shed 1 base and J shed 4 bases, with 8 bases lying between them. Per germline, CDR1 GTSNPN and CDR2 SVGIG (reference sequence). This CDR3 spans 13 amino acids.

This sequence joins TRBV2 and TRBJ2-7; 13 positions agree with TRBD2. The trim removed 4 bases at V and 3 bases at J, leaving 6 bases unmatched. Per germline, CDR1 SNHLY and CDR2 FYNNEI. This CDR3 contains 16 residues. This CDR3 reads CASSAGTSGALYEQYF. Here the CDR3 DNA reads TGTGCCAGCAGTGCCGGGACTAGCGGGGCCCTCTACGAGCAGTACTTC.

This chain connects TRBV18 to TRBJ1-1; D gene uncertain. The CDR3 is 14 residues long. Germline assignment: CDR1 KGHSH and CDR2 LQKENI. Between the trimmed V and J ends, which lost 5 bases and 4 bases, there was a span of 14 bases. The CDR3 reads CASSTRSGATEAFF. The CDR3 DNA reads as TGTGCCAGCTCAACGCGGTCCGGAGCCACTGAAGCTTTCTTT.

The chain is built from TRBV30 and TRBJ1-3; D ambiguous. The germline V and J ends were trimmed by 0 bases and 2 bases, with 5 bases remaining between them. This CDR3 contains 13 residues. Looked up from germline, CDR1 is GTSNPN and CDR2 is SVGIG (reference sequence). The DNA of the CDR3 is TGTGCCTGGAGTGTGGTGGCTGGAAACACCATATATTTT. Its translation is CAWSVVAGNTIYF.

The genes are TRBV10-3 and TRBJ1-1; weak D call: TRBD1 (5 bases). Trimming shortened V by 3 bases and J by 4 bases, and 18 bases separated the two germline ends. The CDR3 sequence is 16 residues long. Germline values: CDR1 ENHRY, CDR2 SYGVKD. The CDR3 spells CAISEEKGRRGTEAFF. For the CDR3, the DNA is TGTGCCATCAGTGAAGAGAAGGGTAGAAGGGGCACTGAAGCTTTCTTT.